The rows below give T cell receptor beta chains drawn from one sample of a study of T cell repertoires in cytomegalovirus infection. TCRdb called the reads again in MiXCR, with one record for every CDR3 protein. The sample has about 320,000 distinct CDR3 sequences, around 9.5% seen once. The sample taken for sequencing was PBMCs. These receptors came from a human donor in good health (CMV status not recorded). Some clones in this sample may be carry-over from other donors' samples. The CDR3 runs from the conserved cysteine through the conserved F or W. The D gene is left open where the match is weak. Rows give clone size only sometimes, using once, few, many, or a class for an expanded clone.

TRBJ2-5,-,-,TRBV7-2,14,CASSPFGVLETQYF,TGTGCCAGCAGCCCATTCGGGGTTCTAGAGACCCAGTACTTC
TRBJ2-7,-,-,TRBV4-3,14,CASSRYLGSYEQYF,TGCGCCAGCAGCCGGTACCTGGGGTCCTACGAGCAGTACTTC
TRBJ2-2,-,-,TRBV7-7,13,CASCLGGTGELFF,TGTGCCAGCTGCCTCGGGGGCACCGGGGAGCTGTTTTTT
TRBJ2-7,few,-,TRBV7-2,16,CASSVARTRSSYEQYF,TGTGCCAGCAGCGTCGCGAGGACGCGAAGCTCCTACGAGCAGTACTTC
TRBJ2-7,-,-,TRBV29-1,13,CSVVGQGGYEQYF,TGCAGCGTTGTAGGTCAGGGGGGCTACGAGCAGTACTTC
TRBJ2-5,many,-,TRBV12-3/TRBV12-4,13,CASCGRPRETQYF,TGTGCCAGTTGTGGTAGGCCTCGAGAGACCCAGTACTTC
TRBJ1-5,-,-,TRBV19,12,CATTGGSGAQHF,TGTGCCACCACCGGGGGGTCCGGAGCCCAGCATTTT
TRBJ2-5,-,TRBD1,TRBV12-3/TRBV12-4,15,CASRPGQGTQETQYF,TGTGCCAGCAGACCGGGACAGGGGACCCAAGAGACCCAGTACTTC
TRBJ2-3,many,-,TRBV19,14,CASSATGRSDTQYF,TGTGCCAGTAGTGCCACAGGGAGGTCAGATACGCAGTATTTT
TRBJ2-5,many,TRBD2,TRBV7-2,16,CASSPLSGGGGETQYF,TGTGCCAGCAGCCCCCTCAGCGGGGGCGGAGGAGAGACCCAGTACTTC
TRBJ2-5,few,-,TRBV7-4,14,CASSLRWGTETQYF,TGTGCCAGCAGCCTCCGATGGGGAACTGAGACCCAGTACTTC
TRBJ1-2,few,TRBD1,TRBV28,20,CASSLWDHNRGPSGLVGYTF,TGTGCCAGCAGTTTATGGGATCATAACAGGGGCCCCTCAGGGCTTGTGGGCTACACCTTC
TRBJ2-1,-,-,TRBV19,16,CASSSPVGSSYNEQFF,TGTGCCAGTAGCTCGCCCGTGGGGAGCTCCTACAATGAGCAGTTCTTC
TRBJ1-2,few,-,TRBV6-2/TRBV6-3,16,CASSQPVGSYPYGYTF,TGTGCCAGCAGCCAACCGGTCGGGAGCTATCCCTATGGCTACACCTTC
TRBJ2-7,few,-,TRBV27,11,CATHLGFEQYF,TGTGCCACCCACTTGGGGTTCGAGCAGTACTTC
TRBJ1-1,-,-,TRBV7-2,14,CASSSSGPNTEAFF,TGTGCCAGCAGCTCCTCCGGGCCAAACACTGAAGCTTTCTTT
TRBJ2-7,many,-,TRBV6-2/TRBV6-3,14,CASSLLAPSYEQYF,TGTGCCAGCAGTTTATTAGCTCCTTCCTACGAGCAGTACTTC
TRBJ2-1,few,TRBD2,TRBV7-9,19,CASSPPYHPGLAVNNEQFF,TGTGCCAGCAGCCCACCCTATCACCCGGGACTAGCGGTTAACAATGAGCAGTTCTTC
TRBJ1-5,few,-,TRBV12-3/TRBV12-4,15,CASSLPGDSNQPQHF,TGTGCCAGCAGTCTCCCAGGTGATAGCAATCAGCCCCAGCATTTT
TRBJ1-4,few,-,TRBV14,16,CASSQDRPGRGEKLFF,TGTGCCAGCAGCCAAGATCGGCCAGGAAGGGGGGAAAAACTGTTTTTT
TRBJ1-3,many,TRBD1,TRBV20-1,13,CSATGQLGNTIYF,TGCAGTGCTACGGGACAGCTTGGAAACACCATATATTTT
TRBJ2-2,many,TRBD2,TRBV4-3,16,CASSQDKDGRGRELFF,TGCGCCAGCAGCCAAGATAAAGACGGGAGGGGAAGAGAGCTGTTTTTT
TRBJ1-2,many,TRBD1,TRBV5-4,19,CASSPILRDRVIQNYGYTF,TGTGCCAGCAGCCCGATACTCCGGGACAGGGTGATTCAGAACTATGGCTACACCTTC
TRBJ1-5,few,-,TRBV18,18,CASSPTSFPIGGTQPQHF,TGTGCCAGCTCACCAACTTCCTTCCCGATAGGGGGGACCCAGCCCCAGCATTTT